This is a list of T cell receptor beta chains from one sample in a study of cytomegalovirus exposure and HLA in healthy donors. TCRdb's table, derived via immunoSEQ multiplex PCR, lists solely in-frame clones and lacks some. The repertoire holds approximately 150,000 clones, with approximately 70% as singletons. The material sequenced was PBMCs. These TCRs come from a woman between 18 and 30 years old in good health and CMV-seropositive. CDR3s include the opening cysteine and the closing phenylalanine or tryptophan. D genes are given only for firm matches. Clone size, where shown, is once, few, many, or a class for clones that have expanded.

clone size	CDR3 length	V gene	D gene	J gene	CDR3 DNA	CDR3 protein
.	16	TRBV7-2	.	TRBJ1-2	TGTGCCAGCAGCCCCCTTTTTGTGCGGCTGATTGGGGGCTACACCTTC	CASSPLFVRLIGGYTF
.	15	TRBV5-4	.	TRBJ1-1	TGTGCCAGCAGCCAAAAGAGGGAGAGGAACACTGAAGCTTTCTTT	CASSQKRERNTEAFF
.	15	TRBV19	.	TRBJ2-6	TGTGCCAGTACGTCGCTGGCGGTTGGGGCCAACGTCCTGACTTTC	CASTSLAVGANVLTF
.	15	TRBV4-1	.	TRBJ1-1	TGCGCCAGCAGCCAAGCATTGTTACGAGGGACTGAAGCTTTCTTT	CASSQALLRGTEAFF
few	20	TRBV10-3	.	TRBJ1-5	TGTGCCATCAGTGAGTCGACCCCGGAGTCGTTACAGGGCGGCAATCAGCCCCAGCATTTT	CAISESTPESLQGGNQPQHF
.	15	TRBV11-2	TRBD1	TRBJ2-4	TGTGCCAGCAGCGCTCGGGACAGGGGGCTTGACATTCAGTACTTC	CASSARDRGLDIQYF
few	16	TRBV4-1	TRBD1	TRBJ1-4	TGCGCCAGCAGCCCACAGGGCGGGACAGGGTACGAAAAACTGTTTTTT	CASSPQGGTGYEKLFF
.	13	TRBV6-1	.	TRBJ1-5	TGTGCCAGCACCGGAGATAGCAATCAGCCCCAGCATTTT	CASTGDSNQPQHF
.	14	TRBV15	.	TRBJ1-5	TGTGCCACCAGCAGAGAGGGAGCCTATCAGCCCCAGCATTTT	CATSREGAYQPQHF
.	16	TRBV27	.	TRBJ1-2	TGTGCCAGCAGTCCCATTCCCAACAGGACCCCGGGTGGCTACACCTTC	CASSPIPNRTPGGYTF
.	15	TRBV6-1	TRBD2	TRBJ2-1	TGTGCCAGCAGTCGGACTAGCGGGGGTTACAATGAGCAGTTCTTC	CASSRTSGGYNEQFF
.	18	TRBV11-2	.	TRBJ1-6	TGTGCCAGCAGCTTACGGGGTCACTCCTGGTTTATGAATTCACCCCTCCACTTT	CASSLRGHSWFMNSPLHF
.	13	TRBV5-1	.	TRBJ1-4	TGCGCCAGCAGCCGGAGCGGAGGGGAAAAACTGTTTTTT	CASSRSGGEKLFF
.	15	TRBV4-3	.	TRBJ1-5	TGCGCCAGCAGCCAAGAAGGGAGCGCAGGTCAGCCCCAGCATTTT	CASSQEGSAGQPQHF
.	17	TRBV5-6	.	TRBJ1-2	TGTGCCAGCAGCTGGACCGGACAGCGACCGAGGGGCTATGGCTATACCTTC	CASSWTGQRPRGYGYTF
.	15	TRBV6-5	.	TRBJ1-2	TGTGCCAGCAGTATACTGAGAGGAGGCGCGATCGGCTACACCTTC	CASSILRGGAIGYTF
.	12	TRBV30	.	TRBJ1-3	TGTGCCTGGACTAGGGACATTTACACCATATATTTT	CAWTRDIYTIYF
.	15	TRBV5-1	.	TRBJ2-5	TGCGCCAGCGGTATTGGGGGGACCTTAGAGGAGACCCAGTACTTC	CASGIGGTLEETQYF
.	16	TRBV4-1	.	TRBJ1-6	TGCGCCAGCAGCCAAGAAGGGGTCCCGGGTAATTCACCCCTCCACTTT	CASSQEGVPGNSPLHF
.	12	TRBV9	.	TRBJ1-1	TGTGCCAGCAGCGTAGTTGATCTGGAGAGGTTCTTT	CASSVVDLERFF
.	10	TRBV20-1	.	TRBJ2-7	TGCAGTGCTAGACGGGACGAGCAGTACTTC	CSARRDEQYF
.	14	TRBV7-2	TRBD1	TRBJ1-2	TGTGCCAGCAGCTACCGGGACAGTCACTATGGCTACACCTTC	CASSYRDSHYGYTF
.	11	TRBV5-6	.	TRBJ2-7	TGTGCCAGCAGCTCAGACTACGAGCAGTACTTC	CASSSDYEQYF
.	15	TRBV27	.	TRBJ2-7	TGTGCCAGCAAACCCCGGGACGGAGGGCCCTACGAGCAGTACTTC	CASKPRDGGPYEQYF
.	15	TRBV4-3	.	TRBJ1-1	TGCGCCAGCAGCCAAGACCGGACCACTAGCACTGAAGCTTTCTTT	CASSQDRTTSTEAFF
once	15	TRBV11-3	TRBD1	TRBJ2-7	TGTGCCAGCAGCCAGGGACAGGGGGTGTTCTACGAGCAGTACTTC	CASSQGQGVFYEQYF
.	15	TRBV5-6	TRBD1	TRBJ1-2	TGTGCCAGCAGCTTGGGGGACAGGGTCCCATATGGCTACACCTTC	CASSLGDRVPYGYTF
once	16	TRBV28	TRBD1	TRBJ2-7	TGTGCCAGCAGACACCCGGGACAGGGACGATCCTACGAGCAGTACTTC	CASRHPGQGRSYEQYF
.	15	TRBV7-9	.	TRBJ2-5	TGTGCCAGCAGCTTATGGGGAGGCAGGGGGGAGACCCAGTACTTC	CASSLWGGRGETQYF
.	15	TRBV4-2	.	TRBJ2-1	TGTGCCAGCAGCCAAGACAGGGTTTCCTACAATGAGCAGTTCTTC	CASSQDRVSYNEQFF
.	14	TRBV18	TRBD2	TRBJ2-7	TGTGCCAGCTCACCACGCGGGGGGATCGACGAGCAGTACTTC	CASSPRGGIDEQYF